This TCR beta chain is from a study of blood T cell repertoires in COVID-19. Produced via immunoSEQ multiplex PCR; TCRdb's table is partial and in-frame only. The top ten clones hold 1.5% of a sample with 95,000 to 150,000 clones, approximately 90% of them seen once. This TCR was sampled from a human donor in a cohort sampled during active COVID-19. The sequenced sample was peripheral blood.

Here the CDR3 DNA reads TGCGCCAGCAGCCAAGGAGTCACTGGCACAGATACGCAGTATTTT. Translating it yields CASSQGVTGTDTQYF. The chain couples TRBV4-1 to TRBJ2-3; D is ambiguous. Germline V gene lookup returns CDR1 MGHRA and CDR2 YSYEKL. This CDR3 region has 15 residues. V lost 1 base to trimming and J lost 1 base, with 9 bases between them.